This entry features one T cell receptor (beta chain) sequence. These data originate in a study of blood T cell repertoires in COVID-19. Study-wide context: From the United States, Italy and Spain came samples of acute and convalescent COVID-19.

Authors' processing steps: Counts of nucleated cells, estimated from reference gene primer amplification, were obtained. Clones were read by immunoSEQ multiplex PCR, and TCRdb kept only the in-frame ones, dropping some. That table is the source of V, J and clone size, and D and trimming were worked out from the DNA. The top ten hold about 11% of the sample, which has a few hundred thousand clones, roughly 90% seen once. Followed over time, Seattle patients had been enrolled while infection was active. Germline CDR1 DFQATT, CDR2 SNEGSKA (reference sequence). This CDR3 is 11 amino acids long. Deletions cut 2 bases from V and 7 bases from J, with 6 bases between.

The rearrangement links TRBV20-1 to TRBJ1-5; D might be TRBD1 (5 bases). This clonotype was obtained from a woman aged 25 to 39 with COVID-19, enrolled during active disease. The sample consisted of peripheral blood. The CDR3 DNA sequence: TGCAGTGCTAGACAGGGCCAGCCCCAGCATTTT. It encodes CSARQGQPQHF.